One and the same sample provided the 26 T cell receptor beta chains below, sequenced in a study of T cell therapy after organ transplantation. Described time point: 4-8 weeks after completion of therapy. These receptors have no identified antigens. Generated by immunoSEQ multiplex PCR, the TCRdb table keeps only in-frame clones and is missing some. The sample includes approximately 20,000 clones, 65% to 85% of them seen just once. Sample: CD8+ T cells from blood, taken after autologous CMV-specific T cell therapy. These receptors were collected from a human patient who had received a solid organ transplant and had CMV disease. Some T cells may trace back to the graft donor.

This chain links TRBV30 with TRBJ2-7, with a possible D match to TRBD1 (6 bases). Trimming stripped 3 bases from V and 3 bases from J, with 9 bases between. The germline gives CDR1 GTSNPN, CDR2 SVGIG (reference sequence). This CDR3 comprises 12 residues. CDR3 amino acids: CAWRTDSYEQYF. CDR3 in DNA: TGTGCCTGGAGGACGGACAGCTACGAGCAGTACTTC.

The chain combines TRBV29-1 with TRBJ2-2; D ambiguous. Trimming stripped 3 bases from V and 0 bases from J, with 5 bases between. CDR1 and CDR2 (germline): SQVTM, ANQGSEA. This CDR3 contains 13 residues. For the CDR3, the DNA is TGCAGCGTTGAGGGTCCGAACACCGGGGAGCTGTTTTTT. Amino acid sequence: CSVEGPNTGELFF.

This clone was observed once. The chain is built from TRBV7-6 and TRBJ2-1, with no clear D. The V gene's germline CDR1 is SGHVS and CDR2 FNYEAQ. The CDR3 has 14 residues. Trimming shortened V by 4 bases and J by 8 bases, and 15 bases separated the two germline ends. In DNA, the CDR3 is TGTGCCAGCAGCTCGCACGTCGGTTTCTATGAGCAGTTCTTC. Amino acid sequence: CASSSHVGFYEQFF.

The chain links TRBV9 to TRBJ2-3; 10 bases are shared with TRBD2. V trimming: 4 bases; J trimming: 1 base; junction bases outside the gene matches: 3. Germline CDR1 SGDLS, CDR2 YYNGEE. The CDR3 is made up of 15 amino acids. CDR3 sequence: CASSTGTSGTDTQYF. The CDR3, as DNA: TGTGCCAGCAGCACCGGGACTAGCGGCACAGATACGCAGTATTTT.

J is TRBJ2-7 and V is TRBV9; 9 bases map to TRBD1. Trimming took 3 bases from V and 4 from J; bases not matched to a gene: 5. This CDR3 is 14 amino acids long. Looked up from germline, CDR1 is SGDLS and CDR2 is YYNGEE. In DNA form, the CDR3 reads TGTGCCAGCAGCGCGGGACAGGGAATATACGAGCAGTACTTC. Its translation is CASSAGQGIYEQYF.

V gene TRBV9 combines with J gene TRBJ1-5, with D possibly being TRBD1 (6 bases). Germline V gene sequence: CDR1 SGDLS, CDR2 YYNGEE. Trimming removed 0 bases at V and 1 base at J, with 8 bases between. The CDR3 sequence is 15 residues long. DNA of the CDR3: TGTGCCAGCAGCGTAGGAACAGGGAGCAATCAGCCCCAGCATTTT. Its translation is CASSVGTGSNQPQHF.

The CDR3 is CASSLGGQGVFEQYF. The CDR3 nucleotides are TGTGCCAGCAGCTTGGGGGGACAGGGGGTTTTTGAGCAGTACTTC. The chain uses TRBV5-4 and TRBJ2-7; 11 bases agree with TRBD1. The junction had 6 bases not matched to a gene; V was cut back by 0 bases and J by 7 bases. The CDR3 sequence is 15 residues long. Germline CDR1 SGHNT, CDR2 YYREEE (reference sequence).

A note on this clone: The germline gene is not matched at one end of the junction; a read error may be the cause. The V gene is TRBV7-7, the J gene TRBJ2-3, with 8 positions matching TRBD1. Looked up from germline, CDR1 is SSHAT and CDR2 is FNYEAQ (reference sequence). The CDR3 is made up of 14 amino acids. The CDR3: CASSPLGQADTQYF. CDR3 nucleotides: TGTGCTAGCAGCCCACTGGGACAGGCGGATACGCAGTATTTT.

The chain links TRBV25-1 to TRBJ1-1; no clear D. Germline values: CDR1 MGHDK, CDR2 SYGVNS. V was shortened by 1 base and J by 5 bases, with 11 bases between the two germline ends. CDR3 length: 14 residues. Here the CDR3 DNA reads TGTGCCAGCAGTGAATTGGGCAGAGCGACTGAAGCTTTCTTT. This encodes CASSELGRATEAFF. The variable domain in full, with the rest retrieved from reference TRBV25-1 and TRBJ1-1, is EADIYQTPRYLVIGTGKKITLECSQTMGHDKMYWYQQDPGMELHLIHYSYGVNSTEKGDLSSESTVSRIRTEHFPLTLESARPSHTSQYLCASSELGRATEAFFGQGTRLTVV.

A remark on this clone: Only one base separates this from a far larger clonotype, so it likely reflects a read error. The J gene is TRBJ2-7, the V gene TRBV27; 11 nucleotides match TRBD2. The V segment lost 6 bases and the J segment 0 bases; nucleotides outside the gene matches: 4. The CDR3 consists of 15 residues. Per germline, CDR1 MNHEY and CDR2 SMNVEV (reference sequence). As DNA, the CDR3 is TGTGCCAGCAGCCTGACTAGCGGGAACTCCTACGAGCAGTACTTC. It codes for CASSLTSGNSYEQYF.

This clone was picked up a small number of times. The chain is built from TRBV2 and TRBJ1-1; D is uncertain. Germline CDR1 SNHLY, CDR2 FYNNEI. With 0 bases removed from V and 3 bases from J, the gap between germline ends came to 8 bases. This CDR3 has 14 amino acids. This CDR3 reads CASSEAGLDTEAFF. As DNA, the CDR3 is TGTGCCAGCAGTGAAGCAGGGTTAGACACTGAAGCTTTCTTT.

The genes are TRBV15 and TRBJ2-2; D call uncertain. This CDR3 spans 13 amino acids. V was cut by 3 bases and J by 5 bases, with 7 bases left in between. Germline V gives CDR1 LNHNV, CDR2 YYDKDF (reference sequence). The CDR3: CATSSSETGELFF. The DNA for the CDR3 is TGTGCCACCAGCAGCTCAGAGACCGGGGAGCTGTTTTTT.

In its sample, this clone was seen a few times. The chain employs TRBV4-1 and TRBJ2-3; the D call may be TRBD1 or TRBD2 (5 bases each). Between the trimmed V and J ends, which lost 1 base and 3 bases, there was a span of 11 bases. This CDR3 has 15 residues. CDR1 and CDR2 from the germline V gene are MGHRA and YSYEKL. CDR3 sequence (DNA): TGCGCCAGCAGCCAAGGGGGGTTTAATACAGATACGCAGTATTTT. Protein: CASSQGGFNTDTQYF.

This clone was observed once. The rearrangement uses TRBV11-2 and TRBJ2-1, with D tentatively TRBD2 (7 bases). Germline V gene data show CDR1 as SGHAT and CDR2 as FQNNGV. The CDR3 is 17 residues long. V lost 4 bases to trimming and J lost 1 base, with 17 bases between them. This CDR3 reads CASSSRGEGGSYNEQFF. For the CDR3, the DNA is TGTGCCAGCAGCTCCCGGGGGGAAGGGGGATCCTACAATGAGCAGTTCTTC.

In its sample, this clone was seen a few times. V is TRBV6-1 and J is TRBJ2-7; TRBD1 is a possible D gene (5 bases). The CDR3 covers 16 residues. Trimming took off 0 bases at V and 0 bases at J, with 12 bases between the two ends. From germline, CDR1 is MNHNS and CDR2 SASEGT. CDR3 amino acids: CASSEAAGAGSYEQYF. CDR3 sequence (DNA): TGTGCCAGCAGTGAAGCTGCTGGGGCAGGCTCCTACGAGCAGTACTTC.

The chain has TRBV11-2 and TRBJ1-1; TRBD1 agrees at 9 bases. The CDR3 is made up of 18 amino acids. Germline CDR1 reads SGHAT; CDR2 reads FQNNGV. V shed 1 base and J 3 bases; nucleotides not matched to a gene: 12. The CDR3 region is CASSLAIVQGAGYTEAFF. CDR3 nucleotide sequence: TGTGCCAGCAGCTTAGCCATCGTACAGGGGGCCGGGTACACTGAAGCTTTCTTT.

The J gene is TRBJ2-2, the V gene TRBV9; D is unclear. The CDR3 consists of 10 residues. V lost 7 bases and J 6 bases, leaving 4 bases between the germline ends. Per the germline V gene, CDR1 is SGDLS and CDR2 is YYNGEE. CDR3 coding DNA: TGTGCCAGCGGGCCCGGGGAGCTGTTTTTT. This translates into CASGPGELFF.

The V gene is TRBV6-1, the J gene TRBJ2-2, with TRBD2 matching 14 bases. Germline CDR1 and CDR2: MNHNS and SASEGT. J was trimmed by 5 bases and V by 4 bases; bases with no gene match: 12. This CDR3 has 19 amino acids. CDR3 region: CASSALRLAGGPGTGELFF. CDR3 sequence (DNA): TGTGCCAGCAGTGCTTTAAGACTAGCGGGAGGGCCGGGGACCGGGGAGCTGTTTTTT.

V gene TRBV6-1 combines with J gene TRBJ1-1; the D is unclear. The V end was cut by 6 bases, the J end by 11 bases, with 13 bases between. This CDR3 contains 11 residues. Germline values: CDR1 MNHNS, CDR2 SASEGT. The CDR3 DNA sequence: TGTGCCAGCAGGGACGGGTATTTGGCTTTCTTT. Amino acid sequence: CASRDGYLAFF.

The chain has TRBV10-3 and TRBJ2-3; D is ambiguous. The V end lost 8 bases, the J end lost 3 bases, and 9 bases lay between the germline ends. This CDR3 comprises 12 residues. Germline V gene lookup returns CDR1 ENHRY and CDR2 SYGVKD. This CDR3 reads CAISPQTDTQYF. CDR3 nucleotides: TGTGCCATCTCCCCCCAAACAGATACGCAGTATTTT.

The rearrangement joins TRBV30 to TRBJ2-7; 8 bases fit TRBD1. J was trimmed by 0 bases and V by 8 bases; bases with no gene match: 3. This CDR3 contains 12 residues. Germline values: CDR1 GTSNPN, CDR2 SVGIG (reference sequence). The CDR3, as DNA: TGTGCCGGGACAGGTGGCTCCTACGAGCAGTACTTC. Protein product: CAGTGGSYEQYF. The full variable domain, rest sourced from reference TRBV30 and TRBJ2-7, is SQTIHQWPATLVQPVGSPLSLECTVEGTSNPNLYWYRQAAGRGLQLLFYSVGIGQISSEVPQNLSASRPQDRQFILSSKKLLLSDSGFYLCAGTGGSYEQYFGPGTRLTVT.

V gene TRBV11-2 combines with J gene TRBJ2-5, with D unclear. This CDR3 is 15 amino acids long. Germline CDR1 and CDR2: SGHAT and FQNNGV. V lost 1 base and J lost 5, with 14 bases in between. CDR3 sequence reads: CASSLVSGLSETQYF. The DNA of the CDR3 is TGTGCCAGCAGCTTAGTTTCTGGGTTGAGTGAGACCCAGTACTTC.

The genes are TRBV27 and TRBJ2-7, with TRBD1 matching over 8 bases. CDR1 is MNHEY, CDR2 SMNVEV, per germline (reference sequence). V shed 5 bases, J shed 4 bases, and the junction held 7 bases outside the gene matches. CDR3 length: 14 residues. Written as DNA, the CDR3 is TGTGCCAGCAGTCAAGGACAGGGTTTATACGAGCAGTACTTC. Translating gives CASSQGQGLYEQYF.

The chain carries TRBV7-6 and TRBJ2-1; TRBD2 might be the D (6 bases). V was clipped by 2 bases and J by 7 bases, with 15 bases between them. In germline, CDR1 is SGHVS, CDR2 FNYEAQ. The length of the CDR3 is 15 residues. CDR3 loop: CASSLIWGTGNEQFF. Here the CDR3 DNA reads TGTGCCAGCAGCTTAATCTGGGGGACTGGGAATGAGCAGTTCTTC.

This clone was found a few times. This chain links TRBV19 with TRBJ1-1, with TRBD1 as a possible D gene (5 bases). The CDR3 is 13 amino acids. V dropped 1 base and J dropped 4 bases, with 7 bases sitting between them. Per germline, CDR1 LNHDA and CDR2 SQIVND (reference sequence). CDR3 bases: TGTGCCAGTAGTATAGCAGGGTCCACTGAAGCTTTCTTT. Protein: CASSIAGSTEAFF.

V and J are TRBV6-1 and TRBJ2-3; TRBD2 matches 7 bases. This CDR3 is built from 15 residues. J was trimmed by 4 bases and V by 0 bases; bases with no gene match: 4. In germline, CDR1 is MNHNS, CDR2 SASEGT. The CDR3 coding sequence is TGTGCCAGCAGTGAAGCGCCAGCGGGGCCAGATACGCAGTATTTT. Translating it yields CASSEAPAGPDTQYF.